This T cell receptor beta chain was sequenced for a study of T cell responses to AZD1222 COVID-19 vaccine. The germline V gene encodes CDR1 SGHDT and CDR2 YYEEEE. The ends were cut back, 0 bases at V and 1 base at J, with 7 bases in the middle. The CDR3 contains 14 residues. Here immunoSEQ multiplex PCR was the method, and the copy in TCRdb shows in-frame clones only, minus some. Altogether about 150,000 clones are present, 75% to 95% being singletons, with the ten largest covering about 3%. The chain carries TRBV5-6 and TRBJ1-1; D call uncertain. This material consisted of peripheral blood, taken on day 0 of MenACWY control vaccination. The sequence was obtained from an adult in good health. This CDR3 reads CASSLALQNTEAFF. CDR3 bases: TGTGCCAGCAGCTTGGCCCTACAGAACACTGAAGCTTTCTTT.